Listed below are T cell receptor beta chains from one sample, sequenced in a study of T-cell reconstitution after alpha-beta-depleted transplantation in children. TCRdb reprocessed the PCR reads with MiXCR, giving one entry per CDR3 protein. The top ten clones hold roughly 0.77% of a sample with approximately 630,000 distinct CDR3 sequences, around 13% of them seen once. This sample comprised PBMCs, obtained before TCRalphabeta/CD19-depleted stem cell transplant. The receptor source for this set is a girl aged 2 to 10 with congenital amegakaryocytic thrombocytopenia, due to receive a stem cell transplant. Both conserved end residues are part of each CDR3. Fields, in order: clone size, CDR3 length, J gene, V gene, D gene, CDR3 protein, CDR3 DNA. The D gene is left open where the match is weak. Size is omitted from some rows. Given values are once, few, many or a class for expanded clones.

few | 13 | TRBJ2-2 | TRBV5-1 | - | CASSWQVGGELFF | TGCGCCAGCAGTTGGCAGGTCGGCGGGGAGCTGTTTTTT
- | 14 | TRBJ2-5 | TRBV6-2/TRBV6-3 | - | CASSILKLGETQYF | TGTGCCAGCAGCATATTGAAGTTAGGAGAGACCCAGTACTTC
- | 14 | TRBJ2-5 | TRBV29-1 | - | CSVEEQPASETQYF | TGCAGCGTTGAGGAGCAACCGGCATCGGAGACCCAGTACTTC
- | 13 | TRBJ2-4 | TRBV20-1 | - | CSARGGMWNIQYF | TGCAGTGCCCGTGGGGGGATGTGGAACATTCAGTACTTC
many | 12 | TRBJ2-1 | TRBV10-3 | - | CAISERGNEQFF | TGTGCCATCAGCGAAAGAGGGAATGAGCAGTTCTTC
few | 16 | TRBJ1-3 | TRBV6-1 | - | CASSELSQGSGNTIYF | TGTGCCAGCAGTGAGTTATCCCAGGGTTCTGGAAACACCATATATTTT
- | 14 | TRBJ2-5 | TRBV5-1 | - | CASSAQEIQETQYF | TGCGCCAGCAGCGCTCAGGAAATCCAAGAGACCCAGTACTTC
many | 15 | TRBJ2-7 | TRBV5-1 | - | CASSLEASDNSEQYF | TGCGCCAGCAGCTTGGAGGCTAGCGACAATTCCGAGCAGTACTTC
many | 12 | TRBJ2-2 | TRBV20-1 | - | CSANINTGELFF | TGCAGTGCTAACATCAACACCGGGGAGCTGTTTTTT
few | 14 | TRBJ2-5 | TRBV28 | - | CASSLPEAKETQYF | TGTGCCAGCAGTTTACCTGAGGCTAAAGAGACCCAGTACTTC
few | 13 | TRBJ2-1 | TRBV7-2 | - | CASSLTLPGLEDF | TGTGCCAGCAGCTTAACTCTACCGGGACTGGAGGACTTC
many | 13 | TRBJ1-2 | TRBV28 | TRBD1 | CASITGGYHGYTF | TGTGCCAGCATCACAGGGGGGTACCATGGCTACACCTTC
many | 11 | TRBJ1-2 | TRBV20-1 | TRBD1 | CSAQTGFGYTF | TGCAGTGCGCAGACAGGGTTTGGCTACACCTTC
many | 11 | TRBJ2-1 | TRBV29-1 | - | CSVVVYNEQFF | TGCAGCGTTGTTGTCTACAATGAGCAGTTCTTC
- | 15 | TRBJ2-5 | TRBV5-1 | - | CASSLADPRQETQYF | TGCGCCAGCAGCTTGGCCGATCCTAGGCAAGAGACCCAGTACTTC
- | 14 | TRBJ1-2 | TRBV6-1 | TRBD1 | CASSRQGSYYGYTF | TGTGCCAGCAGTCGACAGGGTAGCTACTATGGCTACACCTTC
many | 15 | TRBJ1-1 | TRBV28 | - | CASSVSDSMNTEAFF | TGTGCCAGCAGCGTAAGCGACAGTATGAACACTGAAGCTTTCTTT
- | 12 | TRBJ1-1 | TRBV7-9 | - | CASSPRPGEAFF | TGTGCCAGCAGCCCACGTCCGGGAGAAGCTTTCTTT
many | 13 | TRBJ2-3 | TRBV5-4 | - | CASRSAGTDTQYF | TGTGCCAGCAGGTCCGCAGGGACAGATACGCAGTATTTT
- | 17 | TRBJ2-1 | TRBV12-3/TRBV12-4 | TRBD2 | CASSSKSGTSGTDEQFF | TGTGCCAGCAGTTCAAAATCCGGGACTAGCGGGACGGATGAGCAGTTCTTC
many | 16 | TRBJ2-7 | TRBV27 | TRBD2 | CASSLSLGLATYEQYF | TGTGCCAGCAGTTTATCGTTAGGACTAGCAACCTACGAGCAGTACTTC
many | 15 | TRBJ2-1 | TRBV7-9 | TRBD2 | CASSLDLAGRNEQFF | TGTGCCAGCAGCTTAGACCTAGCGGGCCGAAATGAGCAGTTCTTC
few | 12 | TRBJ2-7 | TRBV2 | - | CASLGTSYEQYF | TGTGCCAGCCTGGGGACATCCTACGAGCAGTACTTC
many | 11 | TRBJ2-1 | TRBV29-1 | - | CSVPIAGEQFF | TGCAGCGTGCCCATAGCCGGTGAGCAGTTCTTC
many | 14 | TRBJ2-2 | TRBV29-1 | TRBD1 | CSVSGQGVTGELFF | TGCAGCGTTTCGGGACAGGGGGTCACCGGGGAGCTGTTTTTT
- | 14 | TRBJ1-1 | TRBV29-1 | - | CSVAGGQGNTEAFF | TGCAGCGTTGCCGGGGGGCAGGGGAACACTGAAGCTTTCTTT
few | 16 | TRBJ2-5 | TRBV6-5 | - | CASSYSRATRAQAQYF | TGTGCCAGCAGTTACTCTCGGGCTACCAGAGCGCAAGCCCAGTACTTC
many | 14 | TRBJ2-7 | TRBV7-8 | - | CASSSRVNLYEQYF | TGTGCCAGCAGCTCCCGGGTCAACCTCTACGAGCAGTACTTC
many | 15 | TRBJ1-4 | TRBV20-1 | - | CSPSTLTIHGEKLFF | TGCAGTCCCTCGACCTTGACCATCCACGGGGAAAAACTGTTTTTT